This T cell receptor beta chain was sequenced during a study of identical twins. This clonotype was observed many times. The CDR3 covers 14 residues. The V end lost 5 bases, the J end lost 1 base, and 8 bases lay between the germline ends. The germline CDR1 and CDR2 sequences are SNHLY and FYNNEI. One entry per CDR3 protein results from TCRdb running MiXCR on the 5' RACE reads. There are about 200,000 distinct CDR3 sequences in the sample; approximately 9% occur only once, and 5% to 5.5% lies in the top ten. The sequence derives from a woman aged 18-29 years in good health. The chain combines TRBV2 with TRBJ2-2; perhaps TRBD2 as D (5 bases). The sequenced sample was memory (CD45RO+) T cells sorted from blood. The DNA of the CDR3 is TGTGCCAGCAGTCGTAGCGAGAACACCGGGGAGCTGTTTTTT. This translates into CASSRSENTGELFF.